This is a list of T cell receptor beta chains from one sample in a study of shared clonotypes between healthy human individuals. Sequenced by immunoSEQ multiplex PCR; TCRdb stores in-frame clones only, minus some. The sample carries roughly 1.5 million clones, under 99% recorded once. Sequencing was done on a sample of naive CD4+ T cells sorted from blood. Receptors were obtained from a man between 25 and 39 years old in good health. The CDR3 runs from the conserved cysteine through the conserved F or W. Fields, in order: CDR3 DNA, CDR3 protein, J gene, clone size, D gene, V gene. D genes are given only for firm matches. Where a row states a size, it is once, few, many or the class of an expanded clone; other rows omit it.

DNA: TGTGCCAGCAGCTCTAGCTCCGGAGGGCTCGAGACCCAGTACTTC
CDR3: CASSSSSGGLETQYF
J: TRBJ2-5
size: .
D: .
V: TRBV5-4

DNA: TGTGCCAGCAGCTCCCTGGGACTATCTTCCTACGAGCAGTACTTC
CDR3: CASSSLGLSSYEQYF
J: TRBJ2-7
size: .
D: TRBD2
V: TRBV27

DNA: TGCGCCAGCAGCTTGCGAACAGGGGATCCCTACGAGCAGTACTTC
CDR3: CASSLRTGDPYEQYF
J: TRBJ2-7
size: .
D: TRBD1
V: TRBV5-1

DNA: TGTGCCAGCAGCTTAGGCCCTCAGGGTAACTACGAGCAGTACTTC
CDR3: CASSLGPQGNYEQYF
J: TRBJ2-7
size: .
D: .
V: TRBV11-3

DNA: TGCGCCAGCAGCTTGCCGCTAGCGGGAGTCCACAATGAGCAGTTCTTC
CDR3: CASSLPLAGVHNEQFF
J: TRBJ2-1
size: .
D: TRBD2
V: TRBV5-1

DNA: TGTGCCAGCAGCTTGTACAGGGCGGCCGGGGAGCTGTTTTTT
CDR3: CASSLYRAAGELFF
J: TRBJ2-2
size: .
D: .
V: TRBV5-4

DNA: TGTGCCAGCCGAGGAAACAGGGGAGTAAGGAACGAGCAGTACTTC
CDR3: CASRGNRGVRNEQYF
J: TRBJ2-7
size: .
D: TRBD1
V: TRBV28

DNA: TGTGCCAGCAGTTCTCAAGCGGAGATCTCCTACAATGAGCAGTTCTTC
CDR3: CASSSQAEISYNEQFF
J: TRBJ2-1
size: .
D: .
V: TRBV6-5

DNA: TGTGCCAGCAGGCGACGAGCGGGAGGTAACACCGGGGAGCTGTTTTTT
CDR3: CASRRRAGGNTGELFF
J: TRBJ2-2
size: .
D: TRBD2
V: TRBV7-2

DNA: TGTGCCAGCAGCCCGGGACTAGTAGGCTACAATGAGCAGTTCTTC
CDR3: CASSPGLVGYNEQFF
J: TRBJ2-1
size: once
D: TRBD2
V: TRBV7-9

DNA: TGTGCCAGCAGCGGACGAGGGCGGGGGGCAGCGTTAGGTGGCTACACCTTC
CDR3: CASSGRGRGAALGGYTF
J: TRBJ1-2
size: .
D: .
V: TRBV11-2

DNA: TGTGCCAGCAGCTTATGGACAGAAACTAACTATGGCTACACCTTC
CDR3: CASSLWTETNYGYTF
J: TRBJ1-2
size: .
D: .
V: TRBV11-2

DNA: TGTGCCAGCAGCTTAGGGTTCGGGAGGATTGGAACCGGGGAGCTGTTTTTT
CDR3: CASSLGFGRIGTGELFF
J: TRBJ2-2
size: .
D: TRBD2
V: TRBV11-2

DNA: TGTGCCTGGAGTACCAGACTTAACTATGGCTACACCTTC
CDR3: CAWSTRLNYGYTF
J: TRBJ1-2
size: .
D: .
V: TRBV30

DNA: TGCAGCGTTGAAGATCTCCGGGTCCTCTACAATGAGCAGTTCTTC
CDR3: CSVEDLRVLYNEQFF
J: TRBJ2-1
size: .
D: .
V: TRBV29-1

DNA: TGTGCTAGCAGCTTAGGAACACAGGGAAGTGAGCAGTACTTC
CDR3: CASSLGTQGSEQYF
J: TRBJ2-7
size: .
D: .
V: TRBV7-7

DNA: TGTGCCAGCAGCCCCTCCAGGACTAGCTACAATGAGCAGTTCTTC
CDR3: CASSPSRTSYNEQFF
J: TRBJ2-1
size: .
D: TRBD2
V: TRBV9

DNA: TGTGCCAGCAGACGGACCCAGGGGCCCTACGAGCAGTACTTC
CDR3: CASRRTQGPYEQYF
J: TRBJ2-7
size: .
D: .
V: TRBV27

DNA: TGTGCCAGCAGCTTAACTAGCGGGAGTTCCGAGCAGTACTTC
CDR3: CASSLTSGSSEQYF
J: TRBJ2-7
size: .
D: TRBD2
V: TRBV11-2

DNA: TGTGCCAGCAGTTACCTCCTCGGAAACACCATATATTTT
CDR3: CASSYLLGNTIYF
J: TRBJ1-3
size: .
D: .
V: TRBV28

DNA: TGCGCCAGCAGCGACAGGGAAAGACTAGCGGGACCCTACAATGAGCAGTTCTTC
CDR3: CASSDRERLAGPYNEQFF
J: TRBJ2-1
size: .
D: TRBD2
V: TRBV5-1

DNA: TGTGCCAGCAGCTTTATTCAGGGCGGCTCCAATCAGCCCCAGCATTTT
CDR3: CASSFIQGGSNQPQHF
J: TRBJ1-5
size: .
D: .
V: TRBV5-8

DNA: TGTGCCAGCAGTTTTGGCGGGAGTAGCAACGAGCAGTACTTC
CDR3: CASSFGGSSNEQYF
J: TRBJ2-7
size: .
D: TRBD2
V: TRBV27

DNA: TGTGCCAGCAGTTTAGGGTACAGTAACTATGGCTACACCTTC
CDR3: CASSLGYSNYGYTF
J: TRBJ1-2
size: .
D: .
V: TRBV28

DNA: TGTGCCAGCAGCCAATCCCCCACAGGGAGCTATGGCTACACCTTC
CDR3: CASSQSPTGSYGYTF
J: TRBJ1-2
size: .
D: .
V: TRBV16

DNA: TGCAGCGTTGACTCACCGACAGGGGTCACTGAAGCTTTCTTT
CDR3: CSVDSPTGVTEAFF
J: TRBJ1-1
size: .
D: TRBD1
V: TRBV29-1

DNA: TGTGCCAGCAAACTTGCTTCCGGAGGGGAGCTGTTTTTT
CDR3: CASKLASGGELFF
J: TRBJ2-2
size: .
D: .
V: TRBV6-1

DNA: TGTGCCAGCAGTGAATTTGGGACTTCTACTGAAGCTTTCTTT
CDR3: CASSEFGTSTEAFF
J: TRBJ1-1
size: .
D: .
V: TRBV25-1

DNA: TGTGCCAGCTCACCAATCCTCGGGGAACTATATGGCTACACCTTC
CDR3: CASSPILGELYGYTF
J: TRBJ1-2
size: .
D: .
V: TRBV18

DNA: TGTGCCAGCTCACCACCGCCTAGCGGGAGTACAGATACGCAGTATTTT
CDR3: CASSPPPSGSTDTQYF
J: TRBJ2-3
size: .
D: TRBD2
V: TRBV18

DNA: TGTGCCAGCAGCCAACAACCGCCTGGACTAGCGGGATACAATGAGCAGTTCTTC
CDR3: CASSQQPPGLAGYNEQFF
J: TRBJ2-1
size: once
D: TRBD2
V: TRBV14

DNA: TGTGCCAGCAGCTCCCTCGTCGCGGGAGGGAGTGGCGAGCAGTACTTC
CDR3: CASSSLVAGGSGEQYF
J: TRBJ2-7
size: .
D: TRBD2
V: TRBV7-6

DNA: TGTGCCACCAGCAGACAAAAGTCTACCGGGGATCAGACCCAGTACTTC
CDR3: CATSRQKSTGDQTQYF
J: TRBJ2-5
size: .
D: .
V: TRBV15

DNA: TGTGCCAGCAGCCCTGGGGCCACCTACGAGCAGTACTTC
CDR3: CASSPGATYEQYF
J: TRBJ2-7
size: .
D: .
V: TRBV5-4

DNA: TGTGCCAGCAGCGTAGAAGCGGTCCCCCTAGCCAAAAACATTCAGTACTTC
CDR3: CASSVEAVPLAKNIQYF
J: TRBJ2-4
size: .
D: .
V: TRBV9

DNA: TGTGCCAGCAGGAGGGGGACACAGACCTACGAGCAGTACTTC
CDR3: CASRRGTQTYEQYF
J: TRBJ2-7
size: once
D: .
V: TRBV6-5

DNA: TGTGCCAGCAGTTCCCACTCTTATCGAGGTGGGGAGCTGTTTTTT
CDR3: CASSSHSYRGGELFF
J: TRBJ2-2
size: once
D: .
V: TRBV28

DNA: TGTGCCAGCAGTGCCGATCGACTAGCGGGAGTAGCCTACGAGCAGTACTTC
CDR3: CASSADRLAGVAYEQYF
J: TRBJ2-7
size: .
D: TRBD2
V: TRBV6-1

DNA: TGTGCCAGCAGCCAGAACACCGGGGAGCTGTTTTTT
CDR3: CASSQNTGELFF
J: TRBJ2-2
size: .
D: .
V: TRBV14

DNA: TGTGCCAGCAGCGTCGAGGAATGGTGGGGGGAGCTGTTTTTT
CDR3: CASSVEEWWGELFF
J: TRBJ2-2
size: .
D: .
V: TRBV9

DNA: TGTGCCAGCAGCTTATCGGAGACCCAGTACTTC
CDR3: CASSLSETQYF
J: TRBJ2-5
size: .
D: .
V: TRBV13

DNA: TGTGCCATCAGTGAGCGGGCACTAGCGGGAGCGAGCGAGCAGTACTTC
CDR3: CAISERALAGASEQYF
J: TRBJ2-7
size: .
D: TRBD2
V: TRBV10-3

DNA: TGTGCCAGCAGTGGGGTTAGCGGGAGACATTACAATGAGCAGTTCTTC
CDR3: CASSGVSGRHYNEQFF
J: TRBJ2-1
size: .
D: TRBD2
V: TRBV6-1